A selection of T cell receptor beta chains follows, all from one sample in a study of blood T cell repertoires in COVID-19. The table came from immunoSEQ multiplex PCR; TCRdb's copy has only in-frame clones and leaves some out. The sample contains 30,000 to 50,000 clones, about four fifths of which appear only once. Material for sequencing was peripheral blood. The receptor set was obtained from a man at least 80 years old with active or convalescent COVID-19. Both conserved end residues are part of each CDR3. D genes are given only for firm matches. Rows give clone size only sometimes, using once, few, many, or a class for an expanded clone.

CDR3nt: TGTGCCAGCAGTTTATCCGTTCGGGATTCTAGAGCCAAAAACATTCAGTACTTC
CDR3aa: CASSLSVRDSRAKNIQYF
abundance: NA
j_gene: TRBJ2-4
d_gene: NA
v_gene: TRBV27

CDR3nt: TGTGCCAGCAGCCGGGGAGGGGCGCTTGAAAAACTGTTTTTT
CDR3aa: CASSRGGALEKLFF
abundance: NA
j_gene: TRBJ1-4
d_gene: NA
v_gene: TRBV14

CDR3nt: TGCGCCAGCAGCTTGGACAGGAACACTGAAGCTTTCTTT
CDR3aa: CASSLDRNTEAFF
abundance: once
j_gene: TRBJ1-1
d_gene: NA
v_gene: TRBV5-1

CDR3nt: TGTGCCAGCAGTGAGGGACAGTACTATGGCTACACCTTC
CDR3aa: CASSEGQYYGYTF
abundance: NA
j_gene: TRBJ1-2
d_gene: TRBD1
v_gene: TRBV2

CDR3nt: TGTGCCAGCAGCGTAGACGAGGGAGGGACAGATACGCAGTATTTT
CDR3aa: CASSVDEGGTDTQYF
abundance: NA
j_gene: TRBJ2-3
d_gene: TRBD2
v_gene: TRBV9

CDR3nt: TGTGCCAGCAGCCTTGCATGGGGCAGGGGGAACACTGAAGCTTTCTTT
CDR3aa: CASSLAWGRGNTEAFF
abundance: NA
j_gene: TRBJ1-1
d_gene: NA
v_gene: TRBV7-2

CDR3nt: TGTGCCAGCAGCGTAAACGGGGAGGAGCCCAATGAAAAACTGTTTTTT
CDR3aa: CASSVNGEEPNEKLFF
abundance: NA
j_gene: TRBJ1-4
d_gene: NA
v_gene: TRBV9

CDR3nt: TGTGCCACTGCGGACACTCCCGATCATGGCTACACCTTC
CDR3aa: CATADTPDHGYTF
abundance: few
j_gene: TRBJ1-2
d_gene: NA
v_gene: TRBV6-5

CDR3nt: TGTGCCAGCAGTTCGGGACATCAAGAGACCCAGTACTTC
CDR3aa: CASSSGHQETQYF
abundance: NA
j_gene: TRBJ2-5
d_gene: NA
v_gene: TRBV5-4

CDR3nt: TGTGCCAGCAGCCCGGACAGGTTGAACACTGAAGCTTTCTTT
CDR3aa: CASSPDRLNTEAFF
abundance: NA
j_gene: TRBJ1-1
d_gene: TRBD1
v_gene: TRBV5-4

CDR3nt: TGTGCCAGCAGTCATATCGGAGAGACCCAGTACTTC
CDR3aa: CASSHIGETQYF
abundance: NA
j_gene: TRBJ2-5
d_gene: NA
v_gene: TRBV6-5

CDR3nt: TGTGCCAGCAGCCCGAGCGGGAGTGGGGAGACCCAGTACTTC
CDR3aa: CASSPSGSGETQYF
abundance: NA
j_gene: TRBJ2-5
d_gene: TRBD2
v_gene: TRBV6-5

CDR3nt: TGTGCCAGCAGCCCCGGTAGGCGAGCGGAAGCTTTCTTT
CDR3aa: CASSPGRRAEAFF
abundance: NA
j_gene: TRBJ1-1
d_gene: NA
v_gene: TRBV9

CDR3nt: TGTGCCAGCAGCTTAGAGCTTGGCTACGAGCAGTACTTC
CDR3aa: CASSLELGYEQYF
abundance: NA
j_gene: TRBJ2-7
d_gene: NA
v_gene: TRBV7-2

CDR3nt: TGTGCCAGCAGCCAAGATCCCCTAGCGGGAGGCCGGGTGGCCAAAAACATTCAGTACTTC
CDR3aa: CASSQDPLAGGRVAKNIQYF
abundance: NA
j_gene: TRBJ2-4
d_gene: TRBD2
v_gene: TRBV3-1/TRBV3-2

CDR3nt: TGTGCCAGCAGCTTGGGACAGGGCTATGAAAAACTGTTTTTT
CDR3aa: CASSLGQGYEKLFF
abundance: NA
j_gene: TRBJ1-4
d_gene: TRBD1
v_gene: TRBV11-2

CDR3nt: TGTGCCAGCAGCCCACAGGGGAACACTGAAGCTTTCTTT
CDR3aa: CASSPQGNTEAFF
abundance: NA
j_gene: TRBJ1-1
d_gene: NA
v_gene: TRBV5-5

CDR3nt: TGTGCCAGCAGCACTCAGGGGAGCGGAAACACCATATATTTT
CDR3aa: CASSTQGSGNTIYF
abundance: NA
j_gene: TRBJ1-3
d_gene: NA
v_gene: TRBV28

CDR3nt: TGTGCCAGCAGCTTAATGAGAGGCACCGGGGAGCTGTTTTTT
CDR3aa: CASSLMRGTGELFF
abundance: NA
j_gene: TRBJ2-2
d_gene: NA
v_gene: TRBV7-3

CDR3nt: TGTGCCAGCAGCACCTATAGCGCGGGAGTGGTCAATGAGCAGTTCTTC
CDR3aa: CASSTYSAGVVNEQFF
abundance: few
j_gene: TRBJ2-1
d_gene: TRBD2
v_gene: TRBV7-9

CDR3nt: TGCGCCAGCAGCGTCGGGACATTTGGAGGCTCCTATAATTCACCCCTCCACTTT
CDR3aa: CASSVGTFGGSYNSPLHF
abundance: NA
j_gene: TRBJ1-6
d_gene: NA
v_gene: TRBV5-1

CDR3nt: TGTGCCAGTAGTATGCACGATAGGAACACTGAAGCTTTCTTT
CDR3aa: CASSMHDRNTEAFF
abundance: once
j_gene: TRBJ1-1
d_gene: NA
v_gene: TRBV19

CDR3nt: TGTGCCAGCAGTGAAGAGGGGCGTTTATCCTACAATGAGCAGTTCTTC
CDR3aa: CASSEEGRLSYNEQFF
abundance: few
j_gene: TRBJ2-1
d_gene: NA
v_gene: TRBV2

CDR3nt: TGTGCCAGTCGACTTCCTGGCTCTGGAAACACCATATATTTT
CDR3aa: CASRLPGSGNTIYF
abundance: few
j_gene: TRBJ1-3
d_gene: NA
v_gene: TRBV19

CDR3nt: TGTGCCAGCAGCCAGGTTTTGGAGGACACTGAAGCTTTCTTT
CDR3aa: CASSQVLEDTEAFF
abundance: few
j_gene: TRBJ1-1
d_gene: NA
v_gene: TRBV3-1/TRBV3-2